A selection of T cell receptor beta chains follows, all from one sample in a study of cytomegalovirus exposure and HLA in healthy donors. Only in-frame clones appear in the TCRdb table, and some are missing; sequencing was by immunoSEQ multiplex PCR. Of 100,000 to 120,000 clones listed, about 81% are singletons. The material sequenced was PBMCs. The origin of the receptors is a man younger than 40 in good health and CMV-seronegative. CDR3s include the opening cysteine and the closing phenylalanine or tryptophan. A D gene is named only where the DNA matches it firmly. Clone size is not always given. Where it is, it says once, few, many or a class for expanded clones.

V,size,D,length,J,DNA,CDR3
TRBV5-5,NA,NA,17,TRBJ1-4,TGTGCCAGCAGCGCCGCAGGGACTTATGCAACTAATGAAAAACTGTTTTTT,CASSAAGTYATNEKLFF
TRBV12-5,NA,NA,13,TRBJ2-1,TGTGCTAGTGCCCGGGGCTCCTACAATGAGCAGTTCTTC,CASARGSYNEQFF
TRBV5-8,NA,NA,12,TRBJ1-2,TGTGCCAGCAGCTTTCGCGGCGGGGGCTACACCTTC,CASSFRGGGYTF
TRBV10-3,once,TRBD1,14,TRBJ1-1,TGTGCCATCAGCTCCGGGACAGCCAACACTGAAGCTTTCTTT,CAISSGTANTEAFF
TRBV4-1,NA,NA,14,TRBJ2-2,TGCGCCACTTCCGGATTCAGGCAGACCGGGGAGCTGTTTTTT,CATSGFRQTGELFF
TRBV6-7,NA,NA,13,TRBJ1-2,TGTGCCAGCAGCCGCAACAGAGCCTATGGCTACACCTTC,CASSRNRAYGYTF
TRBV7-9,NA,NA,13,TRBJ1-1,TGTGCCAGCAGCAGCCGTCGGGGTGAGAAAGCTTTCTTT,CASSSRRGEKAFF
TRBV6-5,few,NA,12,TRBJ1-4,TGTGCCAGCCGGCAGGGAAATGAAAAACTGTTTTTT,CASRQGNEKLFF
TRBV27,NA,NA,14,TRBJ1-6,TGTGCCAGCAGTTCAGGACATGCCAATTCACCCCTCCACTTT,CASSSGHANSPLHF
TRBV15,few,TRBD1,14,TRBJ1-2,TGTGCCACCAGCGTCCGGGACAGGGGATTTGGCTACACCTTC,CATSVRDRGFGYTF
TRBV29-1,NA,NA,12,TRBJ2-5,TGCAGCGTTGAACGCGGGGTGGGGACCCAGTACTTC,CSVERGVGTQYF
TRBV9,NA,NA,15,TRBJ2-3,TGTGCCAGCACCGCGCGGGATTTAAGCACAGATACGCAGTATTTT,CASTARDLSTDTQYF
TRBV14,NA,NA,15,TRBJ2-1,TGTGCCAGCAGCCAAGAGTACAGGGTGGGCGATGAGCAGTTCTTC,CASSQEYRVGDEQFF
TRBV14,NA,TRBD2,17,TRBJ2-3,TGTGCCAGCAGCCAAGAAGTCTCTAGCGGGGGCACAGATACGCAGTATTTT,CASSQEVSSGGTDTQYF
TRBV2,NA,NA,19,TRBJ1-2,TGTGCCAGCAGTGAACTCATACCCATAAACCGGGACTCACTCGGAGGCTACACCTTC,CASSELIPINRDSLGGYTF
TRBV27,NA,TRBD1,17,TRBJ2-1,TGTGCCAGCAGTTTCTGGGAAACAGGGGGCTCCTACAATGAGCAGTTCTTC,CASSFWETGGSYNEQFF
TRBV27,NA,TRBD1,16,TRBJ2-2,TGTGCCAGCGGGCATCCGGGACAGGTGAACACCGGGGAGCTGTTTTTT,CASGHPGQVNTGELFF
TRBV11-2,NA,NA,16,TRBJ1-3,TGTGCCAGCAGCTTCAACCGCCACAGGGCGGGAAACACCATATATTTT,CASSFNRHRAGNTIYF
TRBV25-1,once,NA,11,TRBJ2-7,TGTGCCAGCGGCCCTCTGTACGAGCAGTACTTC,CASGPLYEQYF
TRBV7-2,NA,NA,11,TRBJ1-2,TGTGCCAGCAGCTTCATGGAGGGCTACACCTTC,CASSFMEGYTF
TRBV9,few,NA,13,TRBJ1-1,TGTGCCAGCAGCTCGTCTGGGGCCACTGAAGCTTTCTTT,CASSSSGATEAFF
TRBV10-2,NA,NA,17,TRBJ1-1,TGCGCCAGCAGTGAACGGGGGGCGAATCGGGGGAACACTGAAGCTTTCTTT,CASSERGANRGNTEAFF
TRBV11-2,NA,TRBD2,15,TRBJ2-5,TGTGCCAGCAGCTTAGATCTAGCGGGATCAGAGACCCAGTACTTC,CASSLDLAGSETQYF
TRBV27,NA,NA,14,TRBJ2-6,TGTGCCAGCACCAAAGACAGCTTTGCCGCCGTCCTGACTTTC,CASTKDSFAAVLTF
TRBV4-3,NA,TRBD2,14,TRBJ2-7,TGCGCCAGCAGCCAAGATAGACTAGCGGGGGAGCAGTACTTC,CASSQDRLAGEQYF
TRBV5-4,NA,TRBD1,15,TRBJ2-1,TGTGCCAGCAGCCTGGACAGGGGTAGCTACAATGAGCAGTTCTTC,CASSLDRGSYNEQFF
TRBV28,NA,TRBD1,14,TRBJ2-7,TGTGCCAGCAGCGCAACAGGGGGGCTGAACGAGCAGTACTTC,CASSATGGLNEQYF
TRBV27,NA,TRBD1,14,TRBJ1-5,TGTGCCAGCAGGCAGGGGGCTGGCAATCAGCCCCAGCATTTT,CASRQGAGNQPQHF
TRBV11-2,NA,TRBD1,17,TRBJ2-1,TGTGCCAGCAGCTTATACGACAGGGGGAGCTCCTACAATGAGCAGTTCTTC,CASSLYDRGSSYNEQFF
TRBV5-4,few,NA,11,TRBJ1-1,TGTGCCAGCAGCCTAAACACTGAAGCTTTCTTT,CASSLNTEAFF
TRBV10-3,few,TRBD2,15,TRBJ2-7,TGTGCCATCAGGAGGACTAGCGCGAGATCCTACGAGCAGTACTTC,CAIRRTSARSYEQYF
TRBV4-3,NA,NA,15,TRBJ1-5,TGCGCCAGCAGCCAAGGTACGGGGAGCAATCAGCCCCAGCATTTT,CASSQGTGSNQPQHF
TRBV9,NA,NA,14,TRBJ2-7,TGTGCCAGCAACGGTATTCCCTTCGCCTACGAGCAGTACTTC,CASNGIPFAYEQYF
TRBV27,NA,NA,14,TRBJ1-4,TGTGCCAGCAGCGACAAGACAACTAATGAAAAACTGTTTTTT,CASSDKTTNEKLFF
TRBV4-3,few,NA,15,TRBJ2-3,TGCGCCAGCAGCCAAGTTACTGGACTACCAGATACGCAGTATTTT,CASSQVTGLPDTQYF
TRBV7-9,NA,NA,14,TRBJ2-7,TGTGCCAGCAGCTTAGCCCGAACAGCCTACGAGCAGTACTTC,CASSLARTAYEQYF
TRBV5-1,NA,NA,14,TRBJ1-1,TGCGCCAGCAGCTTGGGTGGGAGTGGCACTGAAGCTTTCTTT,CASSLGGSGTEAFF
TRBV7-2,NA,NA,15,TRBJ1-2,TGTGCCAGCAGCTTATCCCCCACGGGGAACTATGGCTACACCTTC,CASSLSPTGNYGYTF
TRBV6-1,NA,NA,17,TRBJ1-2,TGTGCCAGCAGTGAAGAGGGGCGGGGGGCAGGGAGGTATGGCTACACCTTC,CASSEEGRGAGRYGYTF
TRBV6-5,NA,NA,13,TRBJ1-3,TGTGCCAGCAGAGGAGGGATTGGAAACACCATATATTTT,CASRGGIGNTIYF